What follows are 20 T cell receptor beta chains derived from one specimen sequenced in a study of cytomegalovirus exposure and HLA in healthy donors. The data were produced by immunoSEQ multiplex PCR, yet TCRdb's version contains in-frame clones alone and is incomplete. The data hold 95,000 to 120,000 clones, with approximately 86% observed a single time. Sequenced material: PBMCs. The receptors come from a woman aged 18-35 years in good health and CMV-seronegative.

The genes are TRBV2 and TRBJ2-3; 7 positions agree with TRBD1. The trim removed 8 bases at V and 1 base at J, leaving 12 bases unmatched. CDR1 is SNHLY, CDR2 FYNNEI, per germline. The CDR3 extends over 16 amino acids. This CDR3 reads CASRRLGQAGTDTQYF. CDR3 nucleotide sequence: TGTGCCAGCCGGCGACTCGGACAGGCCGGCACAGATACGCAGTATTTT.

The J gene is TRBJ1-2, the V gene TRBV28; 7 bases fit TRBD1. This CDR3 is 15 amino acids long. Trimming took 3 bases from V and 5 from J; bases not matched to a gene: 9. Germline V gene data show CDR1 as MDHEN and CDR2 as SYDVKM. For the CDR3, the DNA is TGTGCCAGCAGTTTCATCAACGGGACAGAGTATGGCTACACCTTC. It yields the protein CASSFINGTEYGYTF.

The chain combines TRBV2 with TRBJ2-7, with 7 bases that match TRBD1. The CDR3 is made up of 18 amino acids. Trimming removed 2 bases from V and 1 base from J; junction bases left unmatched: 14. CDR1 is SNHLY and CDR2 is FYNNEI in the germline V gene. The CDR3 region is CASSEPTGEGASSYEQYF. In nucleotides, the CDR3 is TGTGCCAGCAGTGAACCTACAGGGGAAGGGGCGAGTTCCTACGAGCAGTACTTC.

This sequence joins TRBV9 and TRBJ1-4; TRBD1 matches 10 bases. The CDR3 length is 15 residues. Germline V lookup: CDR1 SGDLS, CDR2 YYNGEE. The V segment lost 7 bases and the J segment 6 bases; nucleotides outside the gene matches: 9. The CDR3 spells CASSRTGTGDEKLFF. The CDR3 DNA is TGTGCCAGCTCCAGGACCGGGACAGGGGATGAAAAACTGTTTTTT.

This chain connects TRBV11-2 to TRBJ2-7; D unresolved. Germline CDR1 SGHAT, CDR2 FQNNGV. The CDR3 loop spans 14 amino acids. V dropped 6 bases and J dropped 0 bases, with 12 bases sitting between them. The CDR3 here is CASSSQRYSYEQYF. DNA of the CDR3: TGTGCCAGCAGTTCGCAACGGTACTCCTACGAGCAGTACTTC.

The chain carries TRBV4-2 and TRBJ1-5; no clear D. This CDR3 is 13 amino acids long. Trimming shortened V by 2 bases and J by 5 bases, and 7 bases separated the two germline ends. CDR1 is LGHNA and CDR2 is YNFKEQ in the germline V gene. The CDR3 nucleotides are TGTGCCAGCAGCCAATATAGAGATCAGCCCCAGCATTTT. As protein: CASSQYRDQPQHF.

The rearrangement uses TRBV7-9 and TRBJ2-3; weak D call: TRBD2 (6 bases). The CDR3 is 17 residues long. Germline loops: CDR1 SEHNR, CDR2 FQNEAQ (reference sequence). Trimming took 5 bases from V and 0 from J, leaving 18 bases between them. CDR3 nucleotide sequence: TGTGCCAGCAGCGGAGGCTCGACTAGGATCAGCACAGATACGCAGTATTTT. Protein product: CASSGGSTRISTDTQYF.

The CDR3 DNA is TGTGCCTGGAGTGTACAGGGTTACACTGAAGCTTTCTTT. This codes for CAWSVQGYTEAFF. The gene calls are TRBV30 and TRBJ1-1; D perhaps matches TRBD1 (6 bases). Deletions cut 0 bases from V and 3 bases from J, with 8 bases between. The germline V gene has CDR1 GTSNPN and CDR2 SVGIG (reference sequence). The CDR3 is made up of 13 amino acids.

The V gene is TRBV4-1, the J gene TRBJ2-7; D not certain. This CDR3 is built from 14 residues. The germline V and J ends were trimmed by 2 bases and 2 bases, with 10 bases remaining between them. Germline values: CDR1 MGHRA, CDR2 YSYEKL. The CDR3 protein is CASSQPFGAYEQYF. CDR3 in DNA: TGCGCCAGCAGCCAACCTTTTGGAGCCTACGAGCAGTACTTC.

V usage is TRBV10-3 and J usage is TRBJ1-5; TRBD1 matches at 8 bases. The CDR3 is 15 amino acids. V gave up 5 bases and J gave up 0 bases; unmatched junction bases: 3. From germline, CDR1 is ENHRY and CDR2 SYGVKD. The CDR3 reads CAISKQGDSNQPQHF. The CDR3 nucleotides are TGTGCCATCAGTAAACAGGGGGATAGCAATCAGCCCCAGCATTTT.

The chain uses TRBV1 and TRBJ1-1; the table gives TRBD1 as D, unverified against the DNA. TRBV1 is described as a pseudogene. This CDR3 has 16 amino acids. CDR3 coding DNA: TGCACCAGCAGCCTCTCTTTCAGGGGTAGGGGCACTGAAGCTTTCTTT. Its protein product is CTSSLSFRGRGTEAFF.

This clone was found once. This sequence joins TRBV11-2 and TRBJ2-1, with a weak D call TRBD2 (6 bases). Trimming took off 5 bases at V and 2 bases at J, with 13 bases between the two ends. From germline, CDR1 is SGHAT and CDR2 FQNNGV. The length of the CDR3 is 15 residues. CDR3 residues: CASSPWRETYNEQFF. The CDR3 nucleotides are TGTGCCAGCAGCCCCTGGAGGGAGACCTACAATGAGCAGTTCTTC.

This clone has just a few counts. This chain links TRBV7-9 with TRBJ2-1, with 11 bases lining up with TRBD2. This CDR3 has 14 amino acids. The germline gives CDR1 SEHNR, CDR2 FQNEAQ (reference sequence). V shed 8 bases, J shed 4 bases, and the junction held 4 bases outside the gene matches. DNA of the CDR3: TGTGCCAGCGGGGGACTAGCGGATTACAATGAGCAGTTCTTC. As protein: CASGGLADYNEQFF.

CDR3 DNA sequence: TGTGCCATCAAGGCTAGCGGGGGGGCCCTTAGCACAGATACGCAGTATTTT. This sequence encodes CAIKASGGALSTDTQYF. The chain recombines TRBV10-3 with TRBJ2-3; 12 bases map to TRBD2. Germline values: CDR1 ENHRY, CDR2 SYGVKD. V shed 7 bases and J 0 bases; nucleotides not matched to a gene: 8. The CDR3 runs to 17 residues.

The genes are TRBV5-1 and TRBJ2-7; 8 nucleotides agree with TRBD1. This CDR3 spans 13 amino acids. Trimming took 5 bases from V and 3 from J; bases not matched to a gene: 4. Per germline, CDR1 SGHRS and CDR2 YFSETQ. CDR3 in DNA: TGCGCCAGCAGGCCAGGGGGCTACTACGAGCAGTACTTC. This encodes CASRPGGYYEQYF.

The DNA for the CDR3 is TGTGCCAGCAGCTCGATTCTAGGGGGAGGGGATACGCAGTATTTT. Translation: CASSSILGGGDTQYF. The chain carries TRBV7-6 and TRBJ2-3; D might be TRBD2 (7 bases). Germline V CDR1 and CDR2: SGHVS, FNYEAQ. The CDR3 sequence is 15 residues long. Trimming took 4 bases from V and 6 from J, leaving 17 bases between them.

The chain uses TRBV5-1 and TRBJ1-1; no reliable D call. CDR1 and CDR2 from the germline V gene are SGHRS and YFSETQ. The V end was cut by 1 base, the J end by 1 base, with 11 bases between. CDR3 length: 15 amino acids. The CDR3 spells CASSLLGQANTEAFF. The CDR3 nucleotides read TGCGCCAGCAGCTTGCTTGGGCAAGCGAACACTGAAGCTTTCTTT.

As regards this clone: This sample includes further DNA sequences coding for the same CDR3. This chain connects TRBV13 to TRBJ1-1; D not resolved. This CDR3 region has 11 residues. With 4 bases removed from V and 5 bases from J, the gap between germline ends came to 5 bases. CDR1 and CDR2 from the germline V gene are PRHDT and FYEKMQ (reference sequence). CDR3 residues: CASSSGTEAFF. Here the CDR3 DNA reads TGTGCCAGCAGCTCGGGTACTGAAGCTTTCTTT.

The J gene is TRBJ1-3, the V gene TRBV14; TRBD1 matches 7 bases. The CDR3 contains 16 residues. V lost 4 bases, J lost 2 bases, and 8 bases stayed unmatched. CDR1 is SGHDN and CDR2 is FVKESK in the germline V gene. CDR3: CASSPRGLQAGNTIYF. The CDR3 nucleotides read TGTGCCAGCAGCCCGAGGGGGCTGCAAGCTGGAAACACCATATATTTT.

CDR3 nucleotides: TGCAGCGTTGTGGCTGTGAACACCGGGGAGCTGTTTTTT. This gives the protein CSVVAVNTGELFF. The chain uses TRBV29-1 and TRBJ2-2; D is undetermined. The germline gives CDR1 SQVTM, CDR2 ANQGSEA. With 4 bases removed from V and 1 base from J, the gap between germline ends came to 7 bases. The CDR3 runs 13 residues.